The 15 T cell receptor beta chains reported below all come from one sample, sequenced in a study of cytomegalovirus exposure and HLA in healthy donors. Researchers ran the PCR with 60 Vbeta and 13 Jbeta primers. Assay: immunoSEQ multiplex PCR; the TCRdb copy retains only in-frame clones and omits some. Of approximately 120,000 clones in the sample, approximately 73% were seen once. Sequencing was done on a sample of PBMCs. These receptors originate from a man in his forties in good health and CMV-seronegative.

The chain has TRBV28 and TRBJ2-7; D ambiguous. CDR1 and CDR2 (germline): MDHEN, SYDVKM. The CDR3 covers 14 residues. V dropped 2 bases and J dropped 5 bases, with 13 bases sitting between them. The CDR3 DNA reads TGTGCCAGCAGTTTAGGTGCAGGTATCCACGAGCAGTACTTC. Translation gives CASSLGAGIHEQYF.

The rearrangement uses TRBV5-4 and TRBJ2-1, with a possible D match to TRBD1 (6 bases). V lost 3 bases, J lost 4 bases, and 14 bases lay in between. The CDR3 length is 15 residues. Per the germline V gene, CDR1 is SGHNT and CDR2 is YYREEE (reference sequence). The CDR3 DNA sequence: TGTGCCAGCAGCTCTACAGGGTTCCTTTACAATGAGCAGTTCTTC. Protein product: CASSSTGFLYNEQFF. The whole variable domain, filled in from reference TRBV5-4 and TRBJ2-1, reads ETGVTQSPTHLIKTRGQQVTLRCSSQSGHNTVSWYQQALGQGPQFIFQYYREEENGRGNFPPRFSGLQFPNYSSELNVNALELDDSALYLCASSSTGFLYNEQFFGPGTRLTVL.

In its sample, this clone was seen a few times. Written as DNA, the CDR3 is TGTGCCAGCAGCCCATGGACAGGGGAGCTGTTTTTT. It codes for CASSPWTGELFF. The V call is TRBV7-9, the J call TRBJ2-2; D is perhaps TRBD1 (5 bases). V was pared by 5 bases and J by 8 bases, with 9 bases between. The CDR3 loop spans 12 amino acids. Germline V CDR1 and CDR2: SEHNR, FQNEAQ (reference sequence). The entire variable domain, with the rest obtained from reference TRBV7-9 and TRBJ2-2, is as follows: DTGVSQNPRHKITKRGQNVTFRCDPISEHNRLYWYRQTLGQGPEFLTYFQNEAQLEKSRLLSDRFSAERPKGSFSTLEIQRTEQGDSAMYLCASSPWTGELFFGEGSRLTVL.

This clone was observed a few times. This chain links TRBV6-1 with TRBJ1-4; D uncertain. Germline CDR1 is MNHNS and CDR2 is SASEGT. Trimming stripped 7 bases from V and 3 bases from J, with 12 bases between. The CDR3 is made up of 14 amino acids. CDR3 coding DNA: TGTGCCAGCATGGTTCGGCGGTCTAATGAAAAACTGTTTTTT. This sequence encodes CASMVRRSNEKLFF.

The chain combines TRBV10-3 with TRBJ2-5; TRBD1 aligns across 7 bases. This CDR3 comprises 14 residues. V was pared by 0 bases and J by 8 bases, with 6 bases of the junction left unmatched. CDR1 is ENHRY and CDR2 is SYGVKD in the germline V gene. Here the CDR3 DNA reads TGTGCCATCAGTGAGTCGTACCGGGACAGCACCCAGTACTTC. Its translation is CAISESYRDSTQYF.

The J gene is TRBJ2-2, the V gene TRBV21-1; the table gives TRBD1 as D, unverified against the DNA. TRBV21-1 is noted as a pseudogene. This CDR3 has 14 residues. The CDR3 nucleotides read TGTGCCAGCAGCAAAGGGCACAGCCCCGGGGAGCTGTTTTTT. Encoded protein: CASSKGHSPGELFF.

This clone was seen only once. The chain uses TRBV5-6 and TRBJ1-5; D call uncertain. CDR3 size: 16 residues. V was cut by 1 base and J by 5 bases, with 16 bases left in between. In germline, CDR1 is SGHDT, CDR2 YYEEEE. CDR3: CASSLSIRGTYQPQHF. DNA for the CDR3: TGTGCCAGCAGCTTGTCTATCCGGGGAACCTATCAGCCCCAGCATTTT.

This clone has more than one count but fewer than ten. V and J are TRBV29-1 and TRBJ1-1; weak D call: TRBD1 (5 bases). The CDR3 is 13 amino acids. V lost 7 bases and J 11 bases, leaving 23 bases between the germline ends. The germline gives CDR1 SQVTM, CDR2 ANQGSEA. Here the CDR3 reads CSGIRGAGPNAFF. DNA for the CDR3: TGCAGCGGAATTAGGGGCGCGGGGCCTAACGCTTTCTTT.

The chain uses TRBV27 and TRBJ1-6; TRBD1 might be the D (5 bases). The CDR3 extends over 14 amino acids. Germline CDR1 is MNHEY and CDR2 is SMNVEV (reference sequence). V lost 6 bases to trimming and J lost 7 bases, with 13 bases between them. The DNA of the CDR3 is TGTGCCAGCAGGGGGATGGAGGGGAATTCACCCCTCCACTTT. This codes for CASRGMEGNSPLHF.

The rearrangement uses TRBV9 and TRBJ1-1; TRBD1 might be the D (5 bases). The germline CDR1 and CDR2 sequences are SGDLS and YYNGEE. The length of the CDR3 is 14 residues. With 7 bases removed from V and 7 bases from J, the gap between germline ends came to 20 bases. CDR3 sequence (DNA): TGTGCCAGCGGAAGAGGGCCTCCGGGGGGTGAAGCTTTCTTT. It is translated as CASGRGPPGGEAFF.

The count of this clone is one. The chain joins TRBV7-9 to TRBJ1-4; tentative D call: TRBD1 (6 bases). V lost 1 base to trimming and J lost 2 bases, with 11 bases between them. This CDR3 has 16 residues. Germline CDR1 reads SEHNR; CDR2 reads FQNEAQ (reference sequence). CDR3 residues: CASSLEAGATNEKLFF. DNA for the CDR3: TGTGCCAGCAGCTTAGAGGCAGGGGCCACTAATGAAAAACTGTTTTTT.

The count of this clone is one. For the CDR3, the DNA is TGTGCCAGCAGCTTAGCGTATGAGACCCAGTACTTC. Translation gives CASSLAYETQYF. V and J are TRBV7-2 and TRBJ2-5; D unresolved. Germline V gene data show CDR1 as SGHTA and CDR2 as FQGNSA. This CDR3 comprises 12 residues. V was pared by 0 bases and J by 5 bases, with 4 bases between.

In DNA, the CDR3 is TGTGCCAGCAGCCCCTTGGAGCTCTATGGCTACACCTTC. This codes for CASSPLELYGYTF. The chain joins TRBV6-5 to TRBJ1-2; D unclear. Germline CDR1 MNHEY, CDR2 SVGAGI. V lost 6 bases, J lost 4 bases, and 12 bases lay in between. This CDR3 comprises 13 residues.

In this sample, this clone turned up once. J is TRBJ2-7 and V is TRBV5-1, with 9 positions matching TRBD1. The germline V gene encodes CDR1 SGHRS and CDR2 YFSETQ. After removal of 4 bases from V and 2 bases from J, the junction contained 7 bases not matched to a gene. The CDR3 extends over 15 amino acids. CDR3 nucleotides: TGCGCCAGCAGCCTCGGGACAGGGCGAGCCTACGAGCAGTACTTC. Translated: CASSLGTGRAYEQYF.

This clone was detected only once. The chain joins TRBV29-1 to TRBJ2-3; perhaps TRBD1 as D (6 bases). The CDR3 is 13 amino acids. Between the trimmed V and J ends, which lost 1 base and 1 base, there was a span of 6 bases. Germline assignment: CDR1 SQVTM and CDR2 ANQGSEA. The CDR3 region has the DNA TGCAGCGTTGAAGGACAGGGCACAGATACGCAGTATTTT. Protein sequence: CSVEGQGTDTQYF.